Included here is one TCR beta chain sequence, with context. The sample belongs to a study of blood T cells in healthy people across ages. Germline CDR1 DFQATT, CDR2 SNEGSKA (reference sequence). This CDR3 contains 11 residues. V was pared by 2 bases and J by 4 bases, with 5 bases between. The use of a sample-barcoded 5' primer and a J-beta primer mix characterized a second PCR of about 6 to 12 cycles. TCRdb reprocessed the 5' RACE reads with MiXCR, giving one entry per CDR3 protein. The table shows roughly 1 million distinct CDR3 sequences, with under 30% occurring only once. These data also featured in a second study, about T cells of mothers and their children.

The V call is TRBV20-1, the J call TRBJ2-5; no clear D gene. The sequenced sample was blood. The source of this sequence is a girl aged 2 to 9 in good health. This chain's CDR3 is CSARYGETQYF. In nucleotides, the CDR3 is TGCAGTGCTAGATACGGAGAGACCCAGTACTTC.